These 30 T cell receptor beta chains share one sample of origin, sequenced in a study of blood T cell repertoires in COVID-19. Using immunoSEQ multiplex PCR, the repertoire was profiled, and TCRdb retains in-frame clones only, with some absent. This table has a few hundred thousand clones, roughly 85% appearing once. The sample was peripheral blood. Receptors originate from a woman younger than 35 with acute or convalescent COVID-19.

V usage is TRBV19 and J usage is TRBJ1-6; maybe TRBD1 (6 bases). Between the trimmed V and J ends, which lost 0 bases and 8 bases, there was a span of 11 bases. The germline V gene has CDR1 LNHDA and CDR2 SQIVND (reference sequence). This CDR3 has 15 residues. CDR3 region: CASSIDWRQDSPLHF. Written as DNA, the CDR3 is TGTGCCAGTAGTATAGATTGGAGACAGGATTCACCCCTCCACTTT.

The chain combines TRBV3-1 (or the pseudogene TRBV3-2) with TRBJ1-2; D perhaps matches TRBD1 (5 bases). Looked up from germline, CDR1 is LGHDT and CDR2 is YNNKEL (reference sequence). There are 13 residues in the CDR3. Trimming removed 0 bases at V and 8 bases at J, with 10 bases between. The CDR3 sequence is CASSQEVKGGYTF. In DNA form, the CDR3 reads TGTGCCAGCAGCCAAGAAGTGAAGGGGGGCTACACCTTC.

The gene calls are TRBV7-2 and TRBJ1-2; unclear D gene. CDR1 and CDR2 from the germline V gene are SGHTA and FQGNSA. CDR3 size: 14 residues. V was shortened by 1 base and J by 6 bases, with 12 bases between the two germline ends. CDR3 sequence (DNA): TGTGCCAGCAGCTTAGTGGTGCGGGGAGATGGCTACACCTTC. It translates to CASSLVVRGDGYTF.

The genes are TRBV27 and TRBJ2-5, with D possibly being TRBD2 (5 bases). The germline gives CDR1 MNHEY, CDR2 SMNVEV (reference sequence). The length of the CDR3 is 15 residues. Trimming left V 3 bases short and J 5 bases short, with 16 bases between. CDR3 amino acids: CASSFPVARWETQYF. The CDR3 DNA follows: TGTGCCAGCAGTTTCCCAGTAGCGCGGTGGGAGACCCAGTACTTC.

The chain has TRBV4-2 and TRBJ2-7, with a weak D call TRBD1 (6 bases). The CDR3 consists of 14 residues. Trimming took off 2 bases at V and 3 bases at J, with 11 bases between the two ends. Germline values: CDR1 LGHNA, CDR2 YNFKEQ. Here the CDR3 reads CASSQPGEDYEQYF. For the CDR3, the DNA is TGTGCCAGCAGCCAACCAGGGGAAGACTACGAGCAGTACTTC.

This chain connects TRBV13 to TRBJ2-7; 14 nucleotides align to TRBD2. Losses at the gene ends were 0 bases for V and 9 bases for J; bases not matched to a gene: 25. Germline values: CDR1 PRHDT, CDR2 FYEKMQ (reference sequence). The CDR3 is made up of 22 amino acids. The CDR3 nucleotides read TGTGCCAGCAGCTTAGGCCTAGGAGGACTAGCGGGGGGATTTATCGATGCGTGGCGGCAGTACTTC. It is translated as CASSLGLGGLAGGFIDAWRQYF. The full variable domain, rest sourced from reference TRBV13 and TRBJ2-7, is AAGVIQSPRHLIKEKRETATLKCYPIPRHDTVYWYQQGPGQDPQFLISFYEKMQSDKGSIPDRFSAQQFSDYHSELNMSSLELGDSALYFCASSLGLGGLAGGFIDAWRQYFGPGTRLTVT.

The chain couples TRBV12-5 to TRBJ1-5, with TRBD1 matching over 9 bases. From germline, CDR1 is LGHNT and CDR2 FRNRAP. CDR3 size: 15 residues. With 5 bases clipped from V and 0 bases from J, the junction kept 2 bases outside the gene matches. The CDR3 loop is CASGTGQGSNQPQHF. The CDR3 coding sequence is TGTGCTAGTGGTACGGGACAGGGTAGCAATCAGCCCCAGCATTTT.

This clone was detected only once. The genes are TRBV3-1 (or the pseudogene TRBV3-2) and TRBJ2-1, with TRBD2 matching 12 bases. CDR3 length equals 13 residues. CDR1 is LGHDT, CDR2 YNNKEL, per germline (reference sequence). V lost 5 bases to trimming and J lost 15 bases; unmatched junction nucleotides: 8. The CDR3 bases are TGTGCCAGCAGCGCAGGACTAGCGGGAATACTGTTCTTC. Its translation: CASSAGLAGILFF.

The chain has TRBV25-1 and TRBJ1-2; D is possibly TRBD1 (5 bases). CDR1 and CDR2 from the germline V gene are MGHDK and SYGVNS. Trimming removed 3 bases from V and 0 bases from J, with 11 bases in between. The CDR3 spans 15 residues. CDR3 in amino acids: CASSDLDSPNYGYTF. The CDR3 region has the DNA TGTGCCAGCAGTGATTTAGACAGTCCTAACTATGGCTACACCTTC.

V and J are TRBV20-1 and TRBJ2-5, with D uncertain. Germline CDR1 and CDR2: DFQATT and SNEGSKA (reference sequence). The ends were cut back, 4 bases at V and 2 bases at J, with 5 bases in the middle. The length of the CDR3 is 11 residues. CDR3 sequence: CSATGQETQYF. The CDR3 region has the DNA TGCAGTGCTACAGGACAAGAGACCCAGTACTTC.

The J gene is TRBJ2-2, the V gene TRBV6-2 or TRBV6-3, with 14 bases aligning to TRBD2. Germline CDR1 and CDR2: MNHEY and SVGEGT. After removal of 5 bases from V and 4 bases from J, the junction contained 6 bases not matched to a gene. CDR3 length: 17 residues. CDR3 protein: CASSKSGLAGATGELFF. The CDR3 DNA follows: TGTGCCAGCAGTAAATCGGGACTAGCGGGAGCCACCGGGGAGCTGTTTTTT.

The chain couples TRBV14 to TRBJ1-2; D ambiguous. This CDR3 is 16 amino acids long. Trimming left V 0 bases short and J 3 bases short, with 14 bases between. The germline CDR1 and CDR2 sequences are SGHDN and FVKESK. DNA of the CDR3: TGTGCCAGCAGCCAAGATCTACGGGGTCCGGACTATGGCTACACCTTC. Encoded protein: CASSQDLRGPDYGYTF.

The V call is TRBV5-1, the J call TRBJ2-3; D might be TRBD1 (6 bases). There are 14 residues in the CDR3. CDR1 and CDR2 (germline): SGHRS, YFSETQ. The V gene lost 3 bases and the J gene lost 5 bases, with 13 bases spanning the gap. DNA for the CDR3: TGCGCCAGCAGCTGGGGGCAGGGGCAAGATACGCAGTATTTT. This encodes CASSWGQGQDTQYF.

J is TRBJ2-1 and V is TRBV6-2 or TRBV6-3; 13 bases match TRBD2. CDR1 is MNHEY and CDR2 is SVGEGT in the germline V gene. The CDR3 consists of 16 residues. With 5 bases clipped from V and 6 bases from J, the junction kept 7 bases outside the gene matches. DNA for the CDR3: TGTGCCAGCAGTCCACCGGGACTAGCGGGGATCAATGAGCAGTTCTTC. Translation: CASSPPGLAGINEQFF.

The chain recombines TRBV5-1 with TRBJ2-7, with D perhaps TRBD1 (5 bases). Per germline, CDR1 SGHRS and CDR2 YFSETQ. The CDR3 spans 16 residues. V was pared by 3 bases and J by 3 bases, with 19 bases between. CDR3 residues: CASSSKLTEKHYEQYF. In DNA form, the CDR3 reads TGCGCCAGCAGCTCTAAATTGACAGAGAAGCACTACGAGCAGTACTTC.

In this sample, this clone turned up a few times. The DNA of the CDR3 is TGCGCCAGCAGCGTGACAGGGGGCAAGGGCACTGAAGCTTTCTTT. Encoded protein: CASSVTGGKGTEAFF. The gene calls are TRBV5-1 and TRBJ1-1; TRBD1 aligns across 10 bases. The CDR3 runs to 15 residues. Trimming took 4 bases from V and 4 from J; bases not matched to a gene: 7. Germline CDR1 reads SGHRS; CDR2 reads YFSETQ.

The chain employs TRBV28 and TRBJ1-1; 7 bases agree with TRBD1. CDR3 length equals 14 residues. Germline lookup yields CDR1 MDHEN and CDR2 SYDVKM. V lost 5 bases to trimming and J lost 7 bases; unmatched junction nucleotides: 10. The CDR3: CASSPIGGISEAFF. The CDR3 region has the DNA TGTGCCAGCAGTCCTATAGGGGGCATAAGTGAAGCTTTCTTT.

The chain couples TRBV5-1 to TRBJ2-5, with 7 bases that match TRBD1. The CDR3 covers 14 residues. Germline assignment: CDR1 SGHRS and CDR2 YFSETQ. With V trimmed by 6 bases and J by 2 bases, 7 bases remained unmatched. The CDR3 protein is CASKSGTAQETQYF. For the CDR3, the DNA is TGCGCCAGCAAGTCCGGGACAGCACAAGAGACCCAGTACTTC.

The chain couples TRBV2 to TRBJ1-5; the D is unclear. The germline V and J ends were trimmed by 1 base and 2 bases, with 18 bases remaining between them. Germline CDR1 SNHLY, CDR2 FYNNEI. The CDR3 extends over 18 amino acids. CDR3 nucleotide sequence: TGTGCCAGCAGTGAAGTCCACTTGGGCGTCTGGGGCAATCAGCCCCAGCATTTT. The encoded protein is CASSEVHLGVWGNQPQHF.

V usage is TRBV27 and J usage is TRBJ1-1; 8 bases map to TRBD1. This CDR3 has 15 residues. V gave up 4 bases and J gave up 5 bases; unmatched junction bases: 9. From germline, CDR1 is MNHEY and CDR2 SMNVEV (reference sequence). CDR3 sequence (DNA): TGTGCCAGCAGTTCCTACTCGACAGGGGATACTGAAGCTTTCTTT. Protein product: CASSSYSTGDTEAFF.

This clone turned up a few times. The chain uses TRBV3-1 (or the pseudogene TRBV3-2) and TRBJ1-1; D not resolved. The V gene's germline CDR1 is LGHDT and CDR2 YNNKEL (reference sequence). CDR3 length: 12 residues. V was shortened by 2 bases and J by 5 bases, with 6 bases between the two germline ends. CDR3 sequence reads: CASSQRQTEAFF. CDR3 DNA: TGTGCCAGCAGCCAACGACAAACTGAAGCTTTCTTT.

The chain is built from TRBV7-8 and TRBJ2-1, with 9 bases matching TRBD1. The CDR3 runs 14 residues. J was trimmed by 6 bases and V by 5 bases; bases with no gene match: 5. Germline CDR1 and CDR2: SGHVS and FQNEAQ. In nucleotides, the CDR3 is TGTGCCAGCAGCCTGGACAGGGGAGCCAATGAGCAGTTCTTC. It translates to CASSLDRGANEQFF.

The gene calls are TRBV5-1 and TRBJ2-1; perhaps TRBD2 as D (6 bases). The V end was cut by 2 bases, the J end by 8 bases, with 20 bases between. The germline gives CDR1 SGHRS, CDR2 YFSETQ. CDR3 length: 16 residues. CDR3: CASSFKGLRETHEQFF. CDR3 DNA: TGCGCCAGCAGCTTTAAGGGACTCAGAGAGACTCATGAGCAGTTCTTC.

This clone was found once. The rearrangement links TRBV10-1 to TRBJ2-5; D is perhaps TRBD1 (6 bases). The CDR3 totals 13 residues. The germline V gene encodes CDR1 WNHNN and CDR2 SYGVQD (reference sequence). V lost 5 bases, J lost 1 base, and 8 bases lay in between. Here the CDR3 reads CASSRQVQETQYF. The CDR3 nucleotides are TGCGCCAGCAGTCGACAGGTCCAAGAGACCCAGTACTTC.

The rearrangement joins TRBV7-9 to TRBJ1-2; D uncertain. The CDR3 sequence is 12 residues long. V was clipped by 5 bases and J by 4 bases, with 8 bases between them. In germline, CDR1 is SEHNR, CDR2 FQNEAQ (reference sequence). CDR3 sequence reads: CASSPQSYGYTF. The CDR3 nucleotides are TGTGCCAGCAGCCCCCAGTCCTATGGCTACACCTTC.

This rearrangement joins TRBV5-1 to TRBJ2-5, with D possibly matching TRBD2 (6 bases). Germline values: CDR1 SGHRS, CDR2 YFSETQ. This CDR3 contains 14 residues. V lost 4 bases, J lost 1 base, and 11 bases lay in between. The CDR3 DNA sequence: TGCGCCAGCAGCGCCTCCGGGAGCCAAGAGACCCAGTACTTC. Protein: CASSASGSQETQYF. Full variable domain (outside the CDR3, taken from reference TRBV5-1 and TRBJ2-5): KAGVTQTPRYLIKTRGQQVTLSCSPISGHRSVSWYQQTPGQGLQFLFEYFSETQRNKGNFPGRFSGRQFSNSRSEMNVSTLELGDSALYLCASSASGSQETQYFGPGTRLLVL.

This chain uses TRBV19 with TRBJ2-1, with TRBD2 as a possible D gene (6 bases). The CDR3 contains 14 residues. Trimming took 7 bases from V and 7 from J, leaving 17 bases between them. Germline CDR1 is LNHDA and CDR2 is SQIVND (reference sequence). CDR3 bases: TGTGCCAGTAATAAGGGACTCAAGGCGAATGAGCAGTTCTTC. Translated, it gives CASNKGLKANEQFF. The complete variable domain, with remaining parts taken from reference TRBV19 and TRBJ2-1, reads DGGITQSPKYLFRKEGQNVTLSCEQNLNHDAMYWYRQDPGQGLRLIYYSQIVNDFQKGDIAEGYSVSREKKESFPLTVTSAQKNPTAFYLCASNKGLKANEQFFGPGTRLTVL.

The CDR3 sequence is CAISNPTGFTDTQYF. The CDR3 region has the DNA TGTGCCATCAGTAACCCGACAGGGTTCACAGATACGCAGTATTTT. The chain carries TRBV10-3 and TRBJ2-3, with TRBD1 matching 7 bases. The germline V gene encodes CDR1 ENHRY and CDR2 SYGVKD. The CDR3 totals 15 residues. J lost 2 bases, V lost 5 bases, and 7 bases had no gene match.

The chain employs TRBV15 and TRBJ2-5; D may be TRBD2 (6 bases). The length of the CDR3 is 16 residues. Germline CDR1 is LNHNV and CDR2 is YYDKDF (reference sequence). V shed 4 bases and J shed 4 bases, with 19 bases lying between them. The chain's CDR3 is CATSKGRGDWGETQYF. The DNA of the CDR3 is TGTGCCACCAGCAAAGGGAGAGGGGACTGGGGAGAGACCCAGTACTTC.

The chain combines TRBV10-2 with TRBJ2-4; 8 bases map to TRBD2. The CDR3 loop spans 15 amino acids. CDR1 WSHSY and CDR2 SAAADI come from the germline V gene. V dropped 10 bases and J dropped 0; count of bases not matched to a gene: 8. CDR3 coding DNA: TGCGCCACCAGGACGGGGGGGGAAGCCAAAAACATTCAGTACTTC. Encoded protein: CATRTGGEAKNIQYF.